These 3 T cell receptor beta chains came from one sample sequenced in a study of blood T cell repertoires in COVID-19. Measured with immunoSEQ multiplex PCR; TCRdb has only the in-frame clones, and not every one. The sample shows over 100,000 clones, over 65% of them seen only once. The sequenced material came from peripheral blood. Receptor source: an older woman with acute or convalescent COVID-19.

V is TRBV18 and J is TRBJ1-1; 7 bases line up with TRBD1. The V gene end was trimmed by 3 bases and the J gene end by 0 bases; junction bases not matched to a gene: 1. The germline CDR1 and CDR2 sequences are KGHSH and LQKENI. This CDR3 has 14 residues. CDR3 amino acids: CASSPGTVNTEAFF. The DNA of the CDR3 is TGTGCCAGCTCACCCGGGACAGTGAACACTGAAGCTTTCTTT. The full variable domain, rest sourced from reference TRBV18 and TRBJ1-1, is NAGVMQNPRHLVRRRGQEARLRCSPMKGHSHVYWYRQLPEEGLKFMVYLQKENIIDESGMPKERFSAEFPKEGPSILRIQQVVRGDSAAYFCASSPGTVNTEAFFGQGTRLTVV.

V usage is TRBV18 and J usage is TRBJ2-3; no definite D call. Trimming cost V 3 bases and J 5 bases, with 3 bases left between them. Germline V gene sequence: CDR1 KGHSH, CDR2 LQKENI. The CDR3 totals 11 residues. The CDR3 protein is CASSPRDTQYF. DNA of the CDR3: TGTGCCAGCTCACCTAGAGATACGCAGTATTTT. Based on the CDR3 plus reference TRBV18 and TRBJ2-3, the full variable domain is NAGVMQNPRHLVRRRGQEARLRCSPMKGHSHVYWYRQLPEEGLKFMVYLQKENIIDESGMPKERFSAEFPKEGPSILRIQQVVRGDSAAYFCASSPRDTQYFGPGTRLTVL.

The genes are TRBV7-9 and TRBJ1-2; D is uncertain. Trimming shortened V by 8 bases and J by 5 bases, and 15 bases separated the two germline ends. The CDR3 sequence is 13 residues long. Germline values: CDR1 SEHNR, CDR2 FQNEAQ (reference sequence). The CDR3 DNA reads as TGTGCCAGCGCCCCCGGGGAAAGTTATGGCTACACCTTC. It specifies CASAPGESYGYTF.